This T cell receptor beta chain came from a study of cytomegalovirus exposure and HLA in healthy donors. The primer mix had 60 Vbeta and 13 Jbeta primers. Method: immunoSEQ multiplex PCR; TCRdb's copy keeps in-frame clones and lacks some. The top ten clones hold 2% to 2.5% of a sample with roughly 280,000 clones, 65% to 85% of them seen once. As concerns this clone: No antigen is known for it.

Study-wide points: The investigators catalogued 160 or so TCR beta chains as cytomegalovirus-associated. Earlier analysis looked at TCR beta V segments, and most were productive about 87% or about 30% of the time. Donors belonging to an Asian-associated ancestry cluster reportedly showed fewer N-insertions in productive TCRs than the roughly 670-donor mean, according to what a later analysis found.

Germline loops: CDR1 MGHRA, CDR2 YSYEKL. The CDR3 has 15 residues. V was clipped by 6 bases and J by 0 bases, with 11 bases between them. This chain joins TRBV4-1 and TRBJ1-4, with D possibly being TRBD1 (5 bases). This clonotype originated in a female donor in good health and CMV-seronegative. Sequenced input: PBMCs. The CDR3 region has the DNA TGCGCCAGCAGGCCGACAGATCCAACTAATGAAAAACTGTTTTTT. Translating it yields CASRPTDPTNEKLFF.